These T cell receptor beta chains were read from a single sample in a study of T cell responses to AZD1222 COVID-19 vaccine. Measured with immunoSEQ multiplex PCR; TCRdb has only the in-frame clones, and not every one. The repertoire has 65,000 to 85,000 clones, roughly 90% of them found once; the top ten carry roughly 5.2%. This specimen consisted of peripheral blood, obtained on day 0 of AZD1222 vaccination. The receptors stem from an adult in good health. Both conserved end residues are part of each CDR3.

j_gene | v_gene | CDR3aa
TRBJ2-2 | TRBV11-2 | CASSRGRVAGELFF
TRBJ2-7 | TRBV14 | CASSPAGGGYEQYF
TRBJ1-3 | TRBV6-5 | CASSFTGSGNTIYF
TRBJ2-3 | TRBV5-4 | CASSLGLAGRYTDTQYF
TRBJ1-6 | TRBV19 | CASSINWGQYNSPLHF
TRBJ1-1 | TRBV23-1 | CASSKRSRGLYTEAFF
TRBJ1-1 | TRBV7-9 | CASSLGVLNTEAFF
TRBJ2-3 | TRBV28 | CASRGGGSTDTQYF
TRBJ1-1 | TRBV19 | CASSRDRGPYTEAFF
TRBJ1-1 | TRBV7-9 | CASSLRRDTEAFF
TRBJ1-1 | TRBV18 | CASSRGNTEAFF
TRBJ2-1 | TRBV6-5 | CASRRTGAYNEQFF
TRBJ1-1 | TRBV7-2 | CASSPLRRMNTEAFF
TRBJ1-2 | TRBV5-4 | CASSYARGYTF
TRBJ1-4 | TRBV3-1/TRBV3-2 | CASSPMLGEKLFF
TRBJ2-3 | TRBV7-3 | CASSSASSGGGHTQYF
TRBJ1-1 | TRBV30 | CAWRGRREAEAFF
TRBJ2-5 | TRBV13 | CASSLFGLAGEETQYF
TRBJ2-3 | TRBV2 | CASIGQSDTDTQYF
TRBJ1-4 | TRBV6-2/TRBV6-3 | CASSLTGARRGREKLFF
TRBJ1-1 | TRBV6-5 | CASSYSRQGEAFF
TRBJ2-3 | TRBV7-9 | CASSLDGLDTQYF
TRBJ1-4 | TRBV5-5 | CASSLEPGNNEKLFF
TRBJ1-1 | TRBV19 | CASSRQGTPFLNTEAFF
TRBJ1-2 | TRBV5-1 | CASSLASQSTHYGYTF
TRBJ2-2 | TRBV4-3 | CASSLKGVGELFF
TRBJ2-7 | TRBV7-9 | CASSHPGGEQYF
TRBJ1-2 | TRBV7-9 | CASSLSTHGYTF
TRBJ1-6 | TRBV19 | CASRGTGESYNSPLHF
TRBJ2-7 | TRBV18 | CASSLRQGDEQYF
TRBJ1-5 | TRBV27 | CASSSQSWTGNQPQHF
TRBJ2-2 | TRBV3-1/TRBV3-2 | CASSQSGGRTGELFF
TRBJ1-5 | TRBV6-1 | CASSEIPGGERGNQPQHF
TRBJ1-1 | TRBV2 | CASSYRDQAFF
TRBJ2-7 | TRBV7-2 | CASSLTDRGLEQYF
TRBJ1-2 | TRBV29-1 | CSVGAGGPNYGYTF
TRBJ2-2 | TRBV13 | CASTMGREITGELFF
TRBJ2-2 | TRBV30 | CAWSRGNTGELFF
TRBJ1-5 | TRBV10-3 | CAISEIQGSNQPQHF
TRBJ2-7 | TRBV28 | CASRIAGGKFYEQYF
TRBJ2-7 | TRBV5-1 | CASSTVPGQGREQYF
TRBJ2-7 | TRBV7-2 | CASSLAGTIPYEQYF